Included here is one T cell receptor (beta chain) sequence, with context. Its antigen is unknown. As every portion of the isolated RNA was reverse transcribed, the sequencing read expressed TCRB transcripts. Measured with immunoSEQ multiplex PCR; TCRdb has only the in-frame clones, and not every one. The table records roughly 130,000 clones, around a tenth of them present only once. This sample is drawn from a study of beta chain features in type 1 diabetes. Study-wide results and caveats: PCR may have favored shorter templates equally in patients and controls.

This CDR3 has 12 amino acids. The V gene lost 1 base and the J gene lost 9 bases, with 8 bases spanning the gap. Per the germline V gene, CDR1 is SGHVS and CDR2 is FQNEAQ. The sequence was obtained from a man between 18 and 35 years old in good health. Sample: central memory CD4+ T cells from blood. This chain joins TRBV7-8 and TRBJ2-3; perhaps TRBD2 as D (5 bases). DNA of the CDR3: TGTGCCAGCAGCTTAGTGGAGGAGACGCAGTATTTT. Translated, it gives CASSLVEETQYF.